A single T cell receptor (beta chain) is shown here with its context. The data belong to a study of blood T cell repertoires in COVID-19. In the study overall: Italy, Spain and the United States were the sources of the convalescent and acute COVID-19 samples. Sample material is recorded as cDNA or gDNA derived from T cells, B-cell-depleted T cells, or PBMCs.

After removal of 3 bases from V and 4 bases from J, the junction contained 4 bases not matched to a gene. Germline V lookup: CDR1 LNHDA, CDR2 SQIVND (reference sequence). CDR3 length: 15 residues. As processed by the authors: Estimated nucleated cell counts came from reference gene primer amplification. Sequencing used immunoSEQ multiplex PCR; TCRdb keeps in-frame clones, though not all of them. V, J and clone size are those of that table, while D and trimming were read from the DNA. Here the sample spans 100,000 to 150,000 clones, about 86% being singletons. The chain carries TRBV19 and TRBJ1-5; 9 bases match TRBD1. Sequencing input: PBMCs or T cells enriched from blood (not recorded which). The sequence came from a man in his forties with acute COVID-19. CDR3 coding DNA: TGTGCCAGTAGTATCCCCGGGACAGGGAATCAGCCCCAGCATTTT. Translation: CASSIPGTGNQPQHF.